Sequencing of this T cell receptor beta chain was carried out in a study of technical replicates of blood from a handful of donors. Using immunoSEQ multiplex PCR, the repertoire was profiled, and TCRdb retains in-frame clones only, with some absent. The data hold about 66,000 clones, with roughly 97% observed a single time. The CDR3 has 13 residues. V lost 7 bases to trimming and J lost 6 bases, with 16 bases between them. Germline CDR1 GTSNPN, CDR2 SVGIG (reference sequence). What was sequenced was T cells isolated from PBMCs. The J gene is TRBJ2-1, the V gene TRBV30, with a possible D match to TRBD1 (6 bases). The TCR sequence derives from a human donor in good health. The CDR3 spells CAYLIQGRNEQFF. CDR3 DNA sequence: TGTGCCTACCTCATACAGGGTCGCAATGAGCAGTTCTTC.